This T cell receptor beta chain was identified in a study of post-analysis software for immune sequencing data. In the study overall: Disease courses included relapsing-remitting, secondary progressive and progressive-relapsing multiple sclerosis. Study outcomes and limitations: Co-batched samples clustered tightly together by F measure. For normalized Chao1 diversity, multiple sclerosis patients scored significantly lower than controls did. Patients used about 5 TRBV segments, including TRBV5-6, TRBV5-1 and TRBV20-1, more often than controls.

In the case of this clonotype: Its antigen is still unknown.

The library was made from cDNA and included unique molecular identifiers. TCRdb reprocessed the PCR reads with MiXCR, giving one entry per CDR3 protein. The repertoire holds almost 700,000 distinct CDR3 sequences, around 64% seen once, with 10% to 12% in the top ten. Germline V CDR1 and CDR2: ENHRY, SYGVKD. The CDR3 totals 13 residues. Trimming removed 2 bases at V and 7 bases at J, with 12 bases between. Material for sequencing was blood. The TCR sequence derives from a girl aged 2-10 years with multiple sclerosis. The rearrangement links TRBV10-3 to TRBJ2-7; tentatively, D is TRBD1 or TRBD2 (5 bases each). CDR3 DNA sequence: TGTGCCATCAGTGAGCCCAGGGACCGGGAGCAGTACTTC. It encodes CAISEPRDREQYF.